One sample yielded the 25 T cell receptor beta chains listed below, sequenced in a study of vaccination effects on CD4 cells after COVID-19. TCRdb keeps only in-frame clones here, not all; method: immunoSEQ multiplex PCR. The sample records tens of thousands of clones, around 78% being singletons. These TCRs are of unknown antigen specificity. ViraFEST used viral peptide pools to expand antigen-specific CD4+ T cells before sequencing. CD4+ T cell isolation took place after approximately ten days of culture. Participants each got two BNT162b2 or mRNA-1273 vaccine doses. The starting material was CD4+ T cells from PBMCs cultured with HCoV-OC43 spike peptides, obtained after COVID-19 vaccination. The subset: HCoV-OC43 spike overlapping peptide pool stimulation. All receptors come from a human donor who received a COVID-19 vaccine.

CDR3 residues: CASSPGRYEKLFF. The CDR3 region has the DNA TGTGCCAGCAGCCCCGGACGGTATGAAAAACTGTTTTTT. The J gene is TRBJ1-4, the V gene TRBV3-1 (or the pseudogene TRBV3-2); no firm D call. This CDR3 contains 13 residues. Trimming left V 4 bases short and J 6 bases short, with 9 bases between. CDR1 is LGHDT, CDR2 YNNKEL, per germline (reference sequence).

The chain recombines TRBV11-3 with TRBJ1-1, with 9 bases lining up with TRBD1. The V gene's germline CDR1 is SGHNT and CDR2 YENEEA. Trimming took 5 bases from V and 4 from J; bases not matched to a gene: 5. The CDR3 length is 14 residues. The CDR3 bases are TGTGCCAGCAGCCGCGGACAGGGGACCACTGAAGCTTTCTTT. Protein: CASSRGQGTTEAFF.

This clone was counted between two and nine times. This CDR3 reads CASSQGISGSTDTQYF. In DNA, the CDR3 is TGCGCCAGCAGCCAAGGCATTAGCGGAAGCACAGATACGCAGTATTTT. The V call is TRBV4-1, the J call TRBJ2-3; the D gene is possibly TRBD2 (6 bases). This CDR3 has 16 amino acids. Trimming pared 1 base from V and 0 bases from J, leaving 11 bases between. The V gene's germline CDR1 is MGHRA and CDR2 YSYEKL.

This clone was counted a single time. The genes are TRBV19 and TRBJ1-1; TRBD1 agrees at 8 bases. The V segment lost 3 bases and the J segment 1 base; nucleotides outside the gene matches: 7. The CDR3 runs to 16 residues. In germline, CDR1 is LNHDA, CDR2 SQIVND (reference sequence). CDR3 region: CASSIRSQGANTEAFF. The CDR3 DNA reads TGTGCCAGTAGTATCCGTTCGCAGGGGGCGAACACTGAAGCTTTCTTT. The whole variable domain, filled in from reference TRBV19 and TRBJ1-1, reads DGGITQSPKYLFRKEGQNVTLSCEQNLNHDAMYWYRQDPGQGLRLIYYSQIVNDFQKGDIAEGYSVSREKKESFPLTVTSAQKNPTAFYLCASSIRSQGANTEAFFGQGTRLTVV.

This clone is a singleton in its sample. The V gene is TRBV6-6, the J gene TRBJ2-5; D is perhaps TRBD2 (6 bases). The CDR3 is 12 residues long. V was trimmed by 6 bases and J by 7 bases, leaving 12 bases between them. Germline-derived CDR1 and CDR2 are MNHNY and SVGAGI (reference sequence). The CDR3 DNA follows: TGTGCCAGCAGCCTAAAGGAGGGGACCCAGTACTTC. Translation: CASSLKEGTQYF.

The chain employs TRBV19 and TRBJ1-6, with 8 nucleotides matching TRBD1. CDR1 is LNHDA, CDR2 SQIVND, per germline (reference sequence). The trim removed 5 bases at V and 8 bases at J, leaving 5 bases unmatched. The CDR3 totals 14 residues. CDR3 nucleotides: TGTGCCAGTAGTCCACGACAGGGGTATTCACCCCTCCACTTT. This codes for CASSPRQGYSPLHF.

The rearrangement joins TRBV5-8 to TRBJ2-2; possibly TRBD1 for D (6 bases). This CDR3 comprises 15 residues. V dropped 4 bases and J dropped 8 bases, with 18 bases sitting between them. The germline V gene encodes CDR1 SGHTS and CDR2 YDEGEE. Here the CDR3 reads CASSRGTLWEGELFF. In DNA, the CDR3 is TGTGCCAGCAGCAGGGGGACCTTATGGGAAGGGGAGCTGTTTTTT.

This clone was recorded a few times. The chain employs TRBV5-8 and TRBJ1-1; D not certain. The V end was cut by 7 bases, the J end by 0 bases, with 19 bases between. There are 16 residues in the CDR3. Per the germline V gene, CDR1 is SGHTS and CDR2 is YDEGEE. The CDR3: CASPTYPRTVNTEAFF. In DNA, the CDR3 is TGTGCCAGCCCCACCTATCCACGGACGGTGAACACTGAAGCTTTCTTT.

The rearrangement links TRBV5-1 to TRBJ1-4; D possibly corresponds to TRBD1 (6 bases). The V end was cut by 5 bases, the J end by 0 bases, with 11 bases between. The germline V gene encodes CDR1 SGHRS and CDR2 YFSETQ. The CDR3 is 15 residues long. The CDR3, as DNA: TGCGCCAGCAGTTCGGACAGTGCAACTAATGAAAAACTGTTTTTT. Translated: CASSSDSATNEKLFF.

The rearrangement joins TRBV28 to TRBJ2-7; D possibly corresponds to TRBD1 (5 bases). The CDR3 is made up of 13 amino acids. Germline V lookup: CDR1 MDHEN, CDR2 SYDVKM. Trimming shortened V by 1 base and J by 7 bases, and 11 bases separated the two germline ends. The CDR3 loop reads CASSLSVGEEQYV. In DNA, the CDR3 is TGTGCCAGCAGTTTATCAGTAGGGGAAGAGCAGTACGTC.

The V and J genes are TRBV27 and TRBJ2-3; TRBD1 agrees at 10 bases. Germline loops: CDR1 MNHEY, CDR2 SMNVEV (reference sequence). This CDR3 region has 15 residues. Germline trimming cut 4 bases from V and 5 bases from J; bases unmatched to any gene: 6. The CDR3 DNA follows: TGTGCCAGCAGTTATCGACAGGGGGCGGGAGATACGCAGTATTTT. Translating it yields CASSYRQGAGDTQYF.

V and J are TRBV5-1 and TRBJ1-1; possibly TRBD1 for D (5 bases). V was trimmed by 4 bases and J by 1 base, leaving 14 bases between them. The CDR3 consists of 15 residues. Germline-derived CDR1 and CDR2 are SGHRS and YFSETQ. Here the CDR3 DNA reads TGCGCCAGCAGCCAGATTCAGGGATCGAACACTGAAGCTTTCTTT. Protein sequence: CASSQIQGSNTEAFF.

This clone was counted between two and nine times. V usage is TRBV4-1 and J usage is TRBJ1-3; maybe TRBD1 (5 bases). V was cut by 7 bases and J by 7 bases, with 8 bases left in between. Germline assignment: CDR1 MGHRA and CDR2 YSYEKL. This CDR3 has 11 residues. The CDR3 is CASKGRNTIYF. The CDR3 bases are TGCGCCAGCAAGGGGAGGAACACCATATATTTT.

CDR3 in amino acids: CASSPGLPSTDTQYF. The CDR3 DNA follows: TGCGCCAGCAGCCCGGGGTTACCTAGCACAGATACGCAGTATTTT. The V and J genes are TRBV5-1 and TRBJ2-3, with a possible D match to TRBD2 (5 bases). CDR3 length equals 15 residues. Germline values: CDR1 SGHRS, CDR2 YFSETQ. V was pared by 4 bases and J by 0 bases, with 12 bases between.

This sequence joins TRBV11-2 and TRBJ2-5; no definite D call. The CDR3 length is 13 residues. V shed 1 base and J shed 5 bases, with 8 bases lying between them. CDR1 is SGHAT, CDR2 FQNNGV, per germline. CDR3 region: CASSLARLETQYF. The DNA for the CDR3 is TGTGCCAGCAGCTTAGCCAGACTGGAGACCCAGTACTTC.

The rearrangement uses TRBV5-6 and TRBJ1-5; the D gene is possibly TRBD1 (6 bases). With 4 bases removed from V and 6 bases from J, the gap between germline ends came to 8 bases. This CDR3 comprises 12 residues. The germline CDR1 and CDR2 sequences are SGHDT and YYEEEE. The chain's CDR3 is CASSQTGQPQHF. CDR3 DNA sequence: TGTGCCAGCAGCCAGACAGGTCAGCCCCAGCATTTT.

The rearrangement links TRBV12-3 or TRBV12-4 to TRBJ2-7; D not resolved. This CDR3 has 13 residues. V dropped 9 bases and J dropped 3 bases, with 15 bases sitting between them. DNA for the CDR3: TGTGCCAGTTCCGTCTGGGGTAACTACGAGCAGTACGTC. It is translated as CASSVWGNYEQYV.

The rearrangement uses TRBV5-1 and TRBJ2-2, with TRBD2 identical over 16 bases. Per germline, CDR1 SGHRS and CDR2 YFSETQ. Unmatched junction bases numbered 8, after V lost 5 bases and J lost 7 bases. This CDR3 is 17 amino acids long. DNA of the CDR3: TGCGCCAGCAGTTCGGGACTAGCGGGGGGGCCGGACGGGGAGCTGTTTTTT. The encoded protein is CASSSGLAGGPDGELFF. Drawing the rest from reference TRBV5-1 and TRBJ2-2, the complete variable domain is KAGVTQTPRYLIKTRGQQVTLSCSPISGHRSVSWYQQTPGQGLQFLFEYFSETQRNKGNFPGRFSGRQFSNSRSEMNVSTLELGDSALYLCASSSGLAGGPDGELFFGEGSRLTVL.

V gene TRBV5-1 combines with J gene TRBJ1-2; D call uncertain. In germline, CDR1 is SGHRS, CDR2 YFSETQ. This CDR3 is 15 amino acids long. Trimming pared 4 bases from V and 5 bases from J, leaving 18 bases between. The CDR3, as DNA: TGCGCCAGCAGCCCCAAGGGAGAACCCTTATATGGCTACACCTTC. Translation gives CASSPKGEPLYGYTF.

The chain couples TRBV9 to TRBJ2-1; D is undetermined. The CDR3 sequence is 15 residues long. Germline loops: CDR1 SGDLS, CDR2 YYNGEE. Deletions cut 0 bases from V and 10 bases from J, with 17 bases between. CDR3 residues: CASSVDVSELREQFF. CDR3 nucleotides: TGTGCCAGCAGCGTAGACGTCTCAGAATTGCGGGAGCAGTTCTTC.

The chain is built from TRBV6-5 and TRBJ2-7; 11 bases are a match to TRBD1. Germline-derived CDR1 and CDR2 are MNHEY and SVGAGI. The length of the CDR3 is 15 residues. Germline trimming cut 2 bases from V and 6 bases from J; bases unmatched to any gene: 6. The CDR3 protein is CASSYTPDRGREQYV. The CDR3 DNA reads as TGTGCCAGCAGTTACACCCCGGACAGGGGGCGCGAGCAGTACGTC.

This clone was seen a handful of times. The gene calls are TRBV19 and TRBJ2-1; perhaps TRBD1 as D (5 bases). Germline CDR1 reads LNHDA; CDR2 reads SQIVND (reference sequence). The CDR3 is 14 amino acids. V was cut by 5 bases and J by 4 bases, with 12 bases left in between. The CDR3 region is CASSHQGLYNEQFF. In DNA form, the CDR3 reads TGTGCCAGTAGTCACCAGGGTCTGTACAATGAGCAGTTCTTC. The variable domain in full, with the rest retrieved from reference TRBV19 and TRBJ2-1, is DGGITQSPKYLFRKEGQNVTLSCEQNLNHDAMYWYRQDPGQGLRLIYYSQIVNDFQKGDIAEGYSVSREKKESFPLTVTSAQKNPTAFYLCASSHQGLYNEQFFGPGTRLTVL.

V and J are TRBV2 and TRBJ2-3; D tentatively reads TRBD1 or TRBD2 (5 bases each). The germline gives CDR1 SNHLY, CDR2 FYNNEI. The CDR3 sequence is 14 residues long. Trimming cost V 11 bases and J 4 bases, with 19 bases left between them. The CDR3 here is CACRGLVGPDTQYF. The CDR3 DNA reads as TGTGCCTGTCGGGGCCTGGTTGGGCCAGATACGCAGTATTTT. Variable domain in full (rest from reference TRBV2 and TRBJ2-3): EPEVTQTPSHQVTQMGQEVILRCVPISNHLYFYWYRQILGQKVEFLVSFYNNEISEKSEIFDDQFSVERPDGSNFTLKIRSTKLEDSAMYFCACRGLVGPDTQYFGPGTRLTVL.

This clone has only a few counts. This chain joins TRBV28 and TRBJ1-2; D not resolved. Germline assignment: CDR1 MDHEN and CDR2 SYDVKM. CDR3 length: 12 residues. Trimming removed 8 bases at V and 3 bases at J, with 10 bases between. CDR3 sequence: CASSNLYYGYTF. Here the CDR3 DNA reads TGTGCCAGCTCTAACCTGTACTATGGCTACACCTTC.

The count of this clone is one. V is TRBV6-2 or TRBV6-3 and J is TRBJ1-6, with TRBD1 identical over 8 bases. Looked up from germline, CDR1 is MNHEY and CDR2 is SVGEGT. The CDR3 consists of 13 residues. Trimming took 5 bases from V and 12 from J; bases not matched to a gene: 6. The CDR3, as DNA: TGTGCCAGCAGTCCCGACAGGGGATTACCCCTCCACTTT. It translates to CASSPDRGLPLHF.